The entry that follows covers one T cell receptor (beta chain) sequence. It lacks a known antigen. No base qualities exist here, and no much larger clone lies one base off it. This sample is drawn from a study of blood T cell repertoires in COVID-19 (dated by TCRdb to the early 2020s). For the study in its entirety: Samples covering the acute and convalescent phases of COVID-19 were provided by collaborators in the United States, Italy and Spain. Sample metadata almost always included a de-identified subject ID, COVID-19 status, age in years and sex. A freely available public database, intended as a resource for researchers studying the immune response to SARS-CoV-2, is where the repertoires were released. Deeply sampled blood TCRbeta repertoires from subjects exposed to, actively infected with, or recovered from COVID-19 were included in the dataset. Where HLA class I and class II types were available, the types were taken from metadata supplied by the sample provider, not from assay-based typing. The material from the prospective study consisted of cDNA or gDNA derived from T cells, B-cell-depleted T cells, or PBMCs. The samples were drawn from the first 160 participants of the ongoing ImmuneRACE study and from more than 1,000 subjects provided by 6 global collaborators.

TCRbeta CDR3 regions were amplified from genomic DNA by means of the immunoSEQ Assay, a bias-controlled multiplex PCR. As for the original processing: The number of nucleated cells in each sample was estimated by amplification of reference gene primers within the assay. Sequence reads were collapsed and filtered to measure the absolute abundance of every unique TCRbeta CDR3 rearrangement. Productive Simpson clonality was computed per sample as the square root of Simpson's diversity index over productive rearrangements. Sourced from immuneACCESS, this table was stored by TCRdb with only in-frame sequences that have V and J called. A share of the clones is absent; for the studies checked, an unresolved V gene accounts for under half, and the remainder has no known explanation. For V, J and clone size, that table is used; D and trimming come from the DNA. The sample includes 180,000 or so clones, with roughly 80% observed a single time. The top ten constitute about 4.4% of the sample.

The paper's findings and limits, for the study overall: How much clinical and demographic metadata was included differed by source and by participant, and the metadata was provided uncurated.

Participants in the prospective study were aged roughly 18 to 89 years, lived in under 30 United States geographic areas, and enrolled through a virtual design. In the prospective study, participants were assigned to cohorts based on the clinical history participants reported in a screening survey and a study questionnaire. ImmuneRACE Cohort 3 recovered participants were defined by two consecutive negative NP/OP PCR tests, healthcare professional clearance, or symptom resolution. In the prospective study, whole blood, serum and a nasopharyngeal or oropharyngeal swab were collected from each participant by mobile phlebotomists. Over a roughly two-month period, participants in the prospective study had the option of providing additional blood draws and questionnaires. Prospective study blood samples were shipped either frozen or at room temperature before DNA extraction. The germline V gene encodes CDR1 GTSNPN and CDR2 SVGIG (reference sequence). Ends trimmed: V by 0 bases, J by 8 bases; bases unmatched to a gene: 7. Spanning cysteine to phenylalanine, the CDR3 consists of 16 amino acids. Kept here is only the CDR3 DNA, which spans 48 bases and is read in frame from base 1.

Sequenced: PBMCs or T cells enriched from blood (not recorded which). Rearrangement joined TRBV30 to TRBJ2-4; the junction holds 13 bases that match TRBD2. The clonotype comes from a woman aged 50 to 60 who had recovered from COVID-19. At the DNA level, the sequence is TGTGCCTGGAGTGTAACTAGCGGGAGGGCCTTAGACATTCAGTACTTC. Its protein is CAWSVTSGRALDIQYF.